This is a list of T cell receptor beta chains from one sample in a study of cytomegalovirus exposure and HLA in healthy donors. Profiled with immunoSEQ multiplex PCR; TCRdb holds only in-frame clones, not every one. The sample records fewer than 80,000 clones, around 75% being singletons. The sample comprised PBMCs. These receptor sequences come from a middle-aged woman in good health and CMV-seropositive. The CDR3 runs from the conserved cysteine through the conserved F or W. The order of the fields is clone size, V gene, CDR3 length, J gene, D gene, CDR3 protein, CDR3 DNA. The D gene is left open where the match is weak. Size is omitted from some rows. Given values are once, few, many or a class for expanded clones.

size: few
V: TRBV30
length: 14
J: TRBJ2-2
D: TRBD1
CDR3: CAQRPGQLMGELFF
DNA: TGTGCCCAGAGGCCGGGACAGCTCATGGGGGAGCTGTTTTTT

size: -
V: TRBV4-2
length: 15
J: TRBJ1-5
D: -
CDR3: CASSTADSPNQPQHF
DNA: TGTGCCAGCAGCACCGCAGACAGCCCAAATCAGCCCCAGCATTTT

size: -
V: TRBV5-1
length: 15
J: TRBJ1-4
D: -
CDR3: CASSVGSATNEKLFF
DNA: TGCGCCAGCAGCGTCGGGTCAGCAACTAATGAAAAACTGTTTTTT

size: -
V: TRBV10-3
length: 13
J: TRBJ2-3
D: TRBD2
CDR3: CAMRGVGTDTQYF
DNA: TGTGCCATGCGGGGGGTCGGCACAGATACGCAGTATTTT

size: once
V: TRBV5-5
length: 15
J: TRBJ1-4
D: -
CDR3: CASSLAGGAHEKLFF
DNA: TGTGCCAGCAGCTTGGCTGGGGGGGCACATGAAAAACTGTTTTTT

size: -
V: TRBV4-1
length: 14
J: TRBJ2-7
D: TRBD1
CDR3: CASSRATGSYEQYF
DNA: TGCGCCAGCAGCCGAGCGACAGGGAGTTACGAGCAGTACTTC

size: -
V: TRBV5-1
length: 14
J: TRBJ1-1
D: -
CDR3: CASSPGGADTEAFF
DNA: TGCGCCAGCAGCCCGGGGGGCGCGGACACTGAAGCTTTCTTT

size: -
V: TRBV9
length: 13
J: TRBJ2-7
D: -
CDR3: CASSLSGGYEQYF
DNA: TGTGCCAGCAGCCTCAGTGGGGGGTACGAGCAGTACTTC

size: -
V: TRBV7-2
length: 13
J: TRBJ1-3
D: -
CDR3: CAGGSAVGNTIYF
DNA: TGTGCCGGTGGGAGTGCCGTCGGAAACACCATATATTTT

size: -
V: TRBV4-3
length: 16
J: TRBJ2-7
D: -
CDR3: CASSQGFDPRVYEQYF
DNA: TGCGCCAGCAGCCAAGGGTTCGACCCACGGGTATACGAGCAGTACTTC

size: -
V: TRBV5-6
length: 15
J: TRBJ1-4
D: -
CDR3: CASSLAGATNEKLFF
DNA: TGTGCCAGCAGCTTGGCAGGTGCAACTAATGAAAAACTGTTTTTT

size: -
V: TRBV15
length: 15
J: TRBJ2-7
D: -
CDR3: CATSNRKIASYEQYF
DNA: TGTGCCACCAGCAACAGAAAAATCGCCTCCTACGAGCAGTACTTC

size: few
V: TRBV7-6
length: 16
J: TRBJ1-4
D: TRBD1
CDR3: CASSLGTGRTNEKLFF
DNA: TGTGCCAGCAGCTTAGGGACAGGGCGGACTAATGAAAAACTGTTTTTT

size: -
V: TRBV29-1
length: 13
J: TRBJ2-1
D: TRBD2
CDR3: CSVGAGGNNEQFF
DNA: TGCAGCGTTGGGGCGGGGGGAAACAATGAGCAGTTCTTC

size: once
V: TRBV2
length: 14
J: TRBJ2-7
D: -
CDR3: CASSEVPGAYEQYF
DNA: TGTGCCAGCAGTGAGGTCCCAGGGGCCTACGAGCAGTACTTC

size: -
V: TRBV7-9
length: 13
J: TRBJ1-3
D: -
CDR3: CASSLNSGNTIYF
DNA: TGTGCCAGCAGCTTAAATAGTGGAAACACCATATATTTT

size: -
V: TRBV5-1
length: 13
J: TRBJ2-3
D: -
CDR3: CASSLTGPDTQYF
DNA: TGCGCCAGCAGCTTGACAGGGCCAGATACGCAGTATTTT

size: -
V: TRBV5-1
length: 15
J: TRBJ1-3
D: -
CDR3: CASSHDGQGGNTIYF
DNA: TGCGCCAGCAGCCATGACGGGCAGGGAGGAAACACCATATATTTT

size: -
V: TRBV11-2
length: 12
J: TRBJ2-1
D: -
CDR3: CASSSRDNEQFF
DNA: TGTGCCAGCAGCTCCCGGGACAATGAGCAGTTCTTC

size: -
V: TRBV19
length: 14
J: TRBJ2-7
D: -
CDR3: CASSEGRLAYEQYF
DNA: TGTGCCAGTAGTGAGGGGAGGTTAGCCTACGAGCAGTACTTC

size: once
V: TRBV30
length: 13
J: TRBJ1-2
D: TRBD1
CDR3: CAWTLGTGYGYTF
DNA: TGTGCCTGGACCCTGGGGACAGGCTATGGCTACACCTTC

size: -
V: TRBV6-6
length: 16
J: TRBJ1-1
D: -
CDR3: CASSYPRFGMSTEAFF
DNA: TGTGCCAGCAGTTACCCCCGTTTCGGTATGAGCACTGAAGCTTTCTTT